This record covers a single T cell receptor beta chain. Its antigen remains undetermined. It has no much larger one-base neighbor in the sample; base qualities were not kept. The data stem from a study of blood T cells in healthy people across ages (dated by TCRdb to between 2014 and 2017). Regarding the research as a whole: In model experiments, template switching captured about one uniquely barcoded TCR beta cDNA molecule for every two T cells. Age-related changes in TCR beta repertoire diversity were measured in the study by deep sequencing normalized with unique cDNA molecular identifiers. Four age groups were formed from the donors: young (average around 15 years), middle-aged (around 41), aged (under 70) and long-lived (about 75). To avoid experimental bias, donors of different ages were distributed randomly across sequencing lanes. Two additional independent replicas of 1 million unique cDNA reads from the same blood draw were analyzed for two donors (one aged 18 to 30 and one aged 80 or older). What the authors observed across the whole study: The CMV infection status of donors was not known, potentially confounding age-related changes in expanded clonotypes. Total diversity estimates from one million sequenced T cells were considered lower bounds and underestimates. Observed TCR beta diversity correlated strongly with the percentage of naive T cells measured by flow cytometry. Compared with the aged group, more naive CD4+ T cells, fewer expanded clones and increased TCR diversity were shown by the long-lived group, suggesting age selection. As age increased, observed TCR beta diversity per million T cells dropped in a roughly linear way, and a significant reduction was already evident by age roughly 36. Since profiling was done on bulk unsorted PBMCs, naive and antigen-experienced compartments could not be conclusively compared.

Library prep was done by 5' RACE. Sequencing took place on an Illumina HiSeq 2500. A second PCR of roughly 6 to 11 cycles was performed with a sample-barcoded 5' primer and a J-beta primer mix. A template-switch 5' adaptor carrying 12 random nucleotides introduced a unique molecular identifier onto each TCR beta cDNA molecule. Each sample yielded at least 2.5 million CDR3-containing paired-end reads. All of the RNA was converted into first-strand cDNA using the Mint cDNA synthesis kit, with a TRBC-specific oligonucleotide serving as the primer. Following uracil-DNA glycosylase treatment, a first 18-cycle PCR with universal primers M1SS and BC2_uni_R was performed on all cDNA. The source study handled its data this way. Each sample was normalized by randomly selecting 1 million high-quality reads, each carrying a distinct molecular identifier. Instead of being binned into consensus sequences, reads that shared molecular identifiers were thrown out. MiTCR, with a Q25 quality threshold and the strictest error-elimination algorithm, was used for CDR3 identification, clonotype clustering and error correction. A nonparametric unseen species model with Euler transformation was used to estimate lower-bound total TCR beta diversity. TCRdb reworked the public reads: Q25 trimming with fastp, MiXCR clone assembly, productive beta chains retained. Each CDR3 protein gets just one entry, which takes the most common genes and DNA from the rows behind it. The V and J calls here are based on TCRdb, not the publication. The sample yields around 1,000,000 distinct CDR3 sequences; 30% to 40% were counted once. The ten top clones hold less than 15% of the sample.

Based on the germline V gene (reference sequence), the CDR1 and CDR2 sequences are DFQATT and SNEGSKA. Deletion took 1 base off V and 3 bases off J, with a span of 15 bases between the germline ends. The CDR3 runs 15 residues from the cysteine to the phenylalanine. The DNA shown is the 45-base CDR3, in frame from base 1. The 35 to 40 donors, aged 6 to 90 years, were systemically healthy Caucasian individuals from Russia. Each donor gave roughly 11 milliliters of peripheral blood, drawn into EDTA-treated Vacutainer tubes. Ficoll-Paque density-gradient centrifugation was used to isolate PBMCs, with at least 7 million per sample. Trizol reagent was used to extract total RNA from the PBMCs, yielding at least 6 micrograms per sample. The percentages of naive CD45RAhigh/CD27high T cells were determined by flow cytometry on a PBMC aliquot from every donor.

This clonotype was sampled from a man aged 18-30 years in good health. The sample consisted of blood. In this chain, TRBV20-1 is recombined with TRBJ1-2; TRBD1 could be the D gene, as 5 bases match. The bases read TGCAGTGCTAGAGTCATCGACAGTGTCTACTATGGCTACACCTTC. Translation gives CSARVIDSVYYGYTF.